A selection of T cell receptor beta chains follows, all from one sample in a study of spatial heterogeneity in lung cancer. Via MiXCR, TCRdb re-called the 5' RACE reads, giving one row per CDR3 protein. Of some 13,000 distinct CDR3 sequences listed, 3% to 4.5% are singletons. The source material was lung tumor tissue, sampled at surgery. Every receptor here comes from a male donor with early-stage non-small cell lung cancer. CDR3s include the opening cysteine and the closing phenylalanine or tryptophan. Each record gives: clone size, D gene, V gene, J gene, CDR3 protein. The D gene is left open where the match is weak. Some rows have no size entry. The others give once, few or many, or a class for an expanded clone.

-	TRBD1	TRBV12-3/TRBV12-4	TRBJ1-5	CASSTIRGDRVMGNQPQHF
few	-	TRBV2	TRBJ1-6	CASRGGLSRNSPLHF
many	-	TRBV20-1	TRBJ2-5	CSAPRGDGAETQYF
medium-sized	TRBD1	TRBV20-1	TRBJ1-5	CSASGQGASDQPQHF
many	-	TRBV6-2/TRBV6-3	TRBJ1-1	CASSDLNTEAFF
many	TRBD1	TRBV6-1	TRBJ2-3	CASSMGQGYSTDTQYF
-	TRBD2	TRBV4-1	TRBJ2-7	CASSQDPRTSLYEQYF
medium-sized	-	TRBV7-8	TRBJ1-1	CASSLFYPNTEAFF
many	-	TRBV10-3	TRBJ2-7	CAISEDAYEQYF
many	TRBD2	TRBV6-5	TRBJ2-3	CASSYGITSGSRTQYF
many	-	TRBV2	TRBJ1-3	CASSVVSSGNTIYF